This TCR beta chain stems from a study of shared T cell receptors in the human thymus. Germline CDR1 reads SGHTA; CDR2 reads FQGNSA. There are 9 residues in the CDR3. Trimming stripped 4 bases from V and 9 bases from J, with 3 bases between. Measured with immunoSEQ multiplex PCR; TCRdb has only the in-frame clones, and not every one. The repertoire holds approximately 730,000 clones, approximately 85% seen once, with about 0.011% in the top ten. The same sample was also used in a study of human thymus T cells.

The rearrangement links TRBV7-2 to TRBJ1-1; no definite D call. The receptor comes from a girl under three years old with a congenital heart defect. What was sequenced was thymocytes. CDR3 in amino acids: CASSWQAFF. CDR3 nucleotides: TGTGCCAGCAGCTGGCAAGCTTTCTTT. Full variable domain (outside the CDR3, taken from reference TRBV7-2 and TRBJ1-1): GAGVSQSPSNKVTEKGKDVELRCDPISGHTALYWYRQSLGQGLEFLIYFQGNSAPDKSGLPSDRFSAERTGGSVSTLTIQRTQQEDSAVYLCASSWQAFFGQGTRLTVV.